The T cell receptor (beta chain) described here comes from a study of blood T cell repertoires in COVID-19. Study information: Nucleic acid was either cDNA or gDNA, and it came from T cells, B-cell-depleted T cells, or PBMCs.

The assay was immunoSEQ multiplex PCR, and TCRdb's table has in-frame clones only and misses some. The repertoire holds about 240,000 clones, with around nine tenths as singletons. The CDR3 extends over 12 amino acids. The germline CDR1 and CDR2 sequences are KGHDR and SFDVKD. Trimming removed 4 bases at V and 5 bases at J, with 8 bases between. This clonotype originated in a woman in her sixties or seventies with active or convalescent COVID-19. Specimen: peripheral blood. V is TRBV24-1 and J is TRBJ2-7; D might be TRBD1 (5 bases). CDR3 amino acids: CATSEGVHEQYF. For the CDR3, the DNA is TGTGCCACCAGTGAAGGGGTTCACGAGCAGTACTTC.